This T cell receptor (beta chain) was identified in a study of OX40 agonist ivuxolimab in advanced cancers. Germline V gene sequence: CDR1 SGDLS, CDR2 YYNGEE. Trimming removed 3 bases at V and 2 bases at J, with 12 bases between. The length of the CDR3 is 15 residues. Clones were sequenced by immunoSEQ multiplex PCR, and TCRdb holds only the in-frame ones, with some missing. In the table there are about 76,000 clones, 85% to 90% of which are singletons. The chain links TRBV9 to TRBJ1-5; possible D gene TRBD1, 5 bases. The TCR comes from an adult with an advanced solid tumor such as melanoma, head and neck, liver or kidney cancer. This material consisted of CD4+ or CD8+ T cells sorted from blood, taken in a trial of the OX40 agonist ivuxolimab. The CDR3 loop is CASSAWDGRNQPQHF. DNA for the CDR3: TGTGCCAGCAGCGCCTGGGACGGACGCAATCAGCCCCAGCATTTT. Full variable domain (rest looked up from reference TRBV9 and TRBJ1-5): DSGVTQTPKHLITATGQRVTLRCSPRSGDLSVYWYQQSLDQGLQFLIQYYNGEERAKGNILERFSAQQFPDLHSELNLSSLELGDSALYFCASSAWDGRNQPQHFGDGTRLSIL.